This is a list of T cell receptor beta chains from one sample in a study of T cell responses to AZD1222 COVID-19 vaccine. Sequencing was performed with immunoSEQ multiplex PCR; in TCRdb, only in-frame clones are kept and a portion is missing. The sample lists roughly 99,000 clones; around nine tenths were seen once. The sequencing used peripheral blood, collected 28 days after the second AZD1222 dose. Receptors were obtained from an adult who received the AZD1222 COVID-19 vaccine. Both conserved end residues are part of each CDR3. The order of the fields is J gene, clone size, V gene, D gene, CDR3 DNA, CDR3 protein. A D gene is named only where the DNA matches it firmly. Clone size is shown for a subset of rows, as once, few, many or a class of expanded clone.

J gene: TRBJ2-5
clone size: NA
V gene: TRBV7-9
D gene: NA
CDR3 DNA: NA
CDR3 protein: CASSSVGRGNHLEYF

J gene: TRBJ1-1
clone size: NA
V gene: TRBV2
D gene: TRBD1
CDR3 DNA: TGTGCCAGCAATCCGGGACAGGGGCACACTGAAGCTTTCTTT
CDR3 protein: CASNPGQGHTEAFF

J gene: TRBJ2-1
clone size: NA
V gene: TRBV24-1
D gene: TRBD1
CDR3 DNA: TGTGCCACCAGTGACGTGGGACAGGGGGGTAGCAATGAGCAGTTCTTC
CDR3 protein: CATSDVGQGGSNEQFF

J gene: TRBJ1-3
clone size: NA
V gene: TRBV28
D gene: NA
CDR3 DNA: TGTGCCAGCAATGGAAACACCATATATTTT
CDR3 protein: CASNGNTIYF

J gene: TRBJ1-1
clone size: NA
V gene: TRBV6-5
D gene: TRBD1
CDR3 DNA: TGTGCCAGCACCTTGGACAGGCTGAACACTGAAGCTTTCTTT
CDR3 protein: CASTLDRLNTEAFF

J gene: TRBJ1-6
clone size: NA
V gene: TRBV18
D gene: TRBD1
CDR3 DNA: TGTGCCAGCTCACCATCGACAGGGGCCTTGAATTCACCCCTCCACTTT
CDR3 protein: CASSPSTGALNSPLHF

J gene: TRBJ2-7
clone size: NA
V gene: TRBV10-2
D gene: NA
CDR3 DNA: TGCGCCAGCAGTGTTCCGGGCAATGTGGAGCAGTACTTC
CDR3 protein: CASSVPGNVEQYF

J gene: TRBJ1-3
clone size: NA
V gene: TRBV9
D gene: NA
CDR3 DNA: TGTGCCAGCAGCGTAGATGGGGAGGGAGTCTCTGGAAACACCATATATTTT
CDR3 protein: CASSVDGEGVSGNTIYF

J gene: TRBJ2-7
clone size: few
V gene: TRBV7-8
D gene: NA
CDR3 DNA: TGTGCCAGCAGCTCCATAGCTGCCGCTACCTACGAGCAGTACTTC
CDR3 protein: CASSSIAAATYEQYF

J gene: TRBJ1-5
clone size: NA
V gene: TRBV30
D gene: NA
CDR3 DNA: TGTGCCTGGAGTGGGCAGGGCAATCAGCCCCAGCATTTT
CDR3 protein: CAWSGQGNQPQHF